This T cell receptor beta chain was recorded in a study of cytomegalovirus exposure and HLA in healthy donors (dated by TCRdb to between 2016 and 2019). Turning to the overall study: An earlier analysis of several hundred of the donors reported under 300 Gb of sequence data and around 110 million unique TCR beta sequences obtained from some 170 million T cells. Because of strong linkage in the cohort, 5 or 6 DR-DQ haplotypes were treated as single units for association and clustering. An early release covering 550 to 700 HLA-typed donors comprised 300 to 350 gigabases of sequencing data and around 80 million unique TCR sequences. In an earlier analysis of over 550 of the donors, high-throughput TCR beta sequencing was used to judge whether each TCR beta V gene segment behaved as functional or pseudogenic. A later genetic analysis took genome-wide SNP genotypes for about 55% of the 666 donors and used that subset as a discovery cohort. The study used immunosequencing to profile the T cell repertoires of more than 650 subjects and linked those repertoires to cytomegalovirus serostatus. Typing coverage differed by locus: A, B, C, DRB1 and DQB1 were typed in about 620-630 donors, DQA1 in approximately 520, DPA1 in 600 to 610, and DPB1 in roughly 470. Rather than drawing on any new phenotypic data, the later analysis identified candidate immune exposures from TCR beta sequences and the way those sequences occurred across donors. Every repertoire in the discovery cohort had been generated on one and the same sequencing platform. A later analysis re-analyzed previously published TCR beta repertoires from 666 donors and added high-resolution HLA genotyping to study TCR occurrence patterns. High-throughput TCR immunosequencing, statistical association of individual TCRs with disease status, and machine learning were combined to predict cytomegalovirus infection status. Class I and class II HLA loci were covered by the typing at four-digit resolution. Across under 500 genotyped donors of the cohort, an average of about 200,000 unique TCR beta nucleotide sequences per donor were sequenced, and around 19% of those sequences were non-productive. Donor age, sex, ethnicity and CMV serostatus were compiled alongside the repertoire data. Among the approximately 420 genotyped donors, about 85% belonged to the genetic ancestry cluster associated with self-reported Caucasian donors. The study aimed to test whether signatures of past pathogen exposure could be identified by cataloging public T cell receptors. A separate validation cohort of over a hundred different subjects was used in addition to the roughly 670-subject first cohort. General study outcomes and caveats: In a later analysis, HLA-associated TCR beta chains were found to be more clonally expanded and to have lower generation probabilities than equally common non-associated chains. Presence/absence analyses assumed roughly uniform sequencing depth across donors, an assumption that may not hold. The authors suggested that the approach could potentially be extended to other disease states and immunological phenotypes. In an earlier analysis of 500 to 650 of the donors, most TCR beta V segments appeared in productive rearrangements about 90% or about 30% of the time, broadly matching IMGT annotations. The sequencing pipeline was judged likely to have produced a cluster of highly shared sequence variants as a technical artifact. A later analysis reported that several top co-occurrence clusters appeared linked to parvovirus B19, influenza, CMV and Epstein-Barr virus. Because counts were too low, roughly 17 rarely observed V segments, including chromosome 9 orphons, were left out of the earlier analysis of roughly 600 of the donors. According to a later analysis, most CMV-associated TCR beta chains appeared to be HLA-restricted, and the HLA associations seemed to be driven largely by CMV exposure. CMV serostatus was the only immune exposure information available for the cohort. Assigning TCR associations to individual alleles was difficult when HLA alleles, especially DR and DQ, strongly co-occurred. In vitro tests confirmed that a few of the cytomegalovirus-associated TCR beta chains recognize cytomegalovirus antigens. V-gene and J-gene trimming of TCR beta chains was associated with a missense DCLRE1C variant in a later genetic analysis, and the association was replicated in an independent cohort. HLA typing was unavailable for some donors at each locus, so association tests used only the typed subset. While some public TCRs were present in many individuals, most TCR sequences turned up only very rarely across donors. A further reported finding was that TCR beta sequences accurately predicted the HLA-A and HLA-B alleles for most subjects in the first cohort. At a false discovery rate of 0.05, a later analysis linked 16,000 or so TCR beta sequences to specific HLA alleles. Only TCR beta chains were sequenced in this cohort, and the absence of alpha or paired-chain data limited detectable features. A later analysis found that TCR association rates varied across HLA loci, with DRB1 alleles showing the most associated TCRs and HLA-C alleles the fewest. In both the original and validation cohorts, the classifier was reported to diagnose cytomegalovirus status with high specificity and sensitivity. Compared with the approximately 720-donor mean, donors in an Asian-associated ancestry cluster had fewer N-insertions in productive TCRs, according to a later genetic analysis. Correlated functional status among segregating V segments might reflect linkage disequilibrium, but an unknown experimental factor could not be ruled out. In the study, approximately 160 TCR beta chains were listed as associated with cytomegalovirus. The 87-base-pair reads could not distinguish some IMGT-functional V segments, including TRBV6-2 and TRBV6-3, so those segments were excluded.

The cohort was made up of roughly 670 healthy bone marrow donors. At the time of sampling, all cohort members were nominally healthy, though unrecorded immune exposures were likely present. The donor was CMV seronegative and belonged to the group of 320 or so seronegative cohort members. Every donor gave a peripheral blood sample, and the peripheral blood mononuclear cells from that sample were used for TCR beta sequencing. The Qiagen DNeasy Blood Extraction Kit was used to extract genomic DNA from the blood cell samples. Trimming takes 6 bases from V and 8 bases from J, and the germline ends sit 19 bases apart. Spanning cysteine to phenylalanine, the CDR3 consists of 15 amino acids. Just CDR3 DNA is preserved here, 45 bases in frame from base 1. The germline V gene encodes CDR1 MNHNS and CDR2 SASEGT. On this clone: Its recognized antigen is unknown. No clone much larger than this one lies a single base away; base qualities are absent.

The library was built by means of the immunoSEQ multiplex PCR assay. For the multiplex PCR, a mixture combining 60 forward primers for TCR Vbeta segments and 13 reverse primers for TCR Jbeta segments was used. The CDR3 region of rearranged TCR beta genes was amplified from genomic DNA by a multiplex PCR assay. Amplified TCR beta libraries were sequenced as 87-base-pair reads on the Illumina HiSeq System. The authors processed their data as follows. In a later analysis, roughly 80 million unique TCR beta chains were counted across the roughly 670 repertoires, and around 11 million of these chains were shared by at least two donors. A nearest-neighbor algorithm error-corrected the raw reads and collapsed the reads into unique sequences, merging closely related sequences to remove PCR and sequencing errors. CDR3 sequences were aligned to IMGT reference sequences to assign V, D and J gene segments. For a sequence to be retained, a match of at least six nucleotides was required to both a V gene segment and a J gene segment. A rearrangement was called productive if the CDR3 had no stop codons and remained in frame with V and J, and every other rearrangement was called non-productive. CDR3 was defined according to IMGT convention as the region running from the second conserved V-encoded cysteine to the conserved J-encoded phenylalanine. Sequences without an unambiguous match to a single V gene segment were excluded from the earlier analysis of approximately 560 of the donors. An earlier analysis of 550 to 650 of the donors classified V segments as functional when productive rearrangements were above 56.7% and as segregating when the standard deviation between donors was above 5%. A statistical classification framework was built for diagnosing cytomegalovirus status from the catalog of TCR beta chain sequences. A later analysis assigned V and J genes by comparing TCR nucleotide sequences with IMGT/GENE-DB human TR gene sequences. The TCRdist pipeline was used in a later analysis to assign CDR3 sequences and most-parsimonious VDJ recombination scenarios. A later analysis defined each TCR beta chain by its CDR3 amino acid sequence plus V-gene family, and excluded reads lacking a unique V-gene family. A later analysis removed several hundred highly shared, low-generation-probability nucleotide sequences to deal with suspected cross-contamination and a sequencing artifact. A later analysis calculated a clonal expansion index for each public chain from normalized within-repertoire ranks of inferred template counts. In a later analysis, generation probabilities were computed with a VDJ recombination model fitted to out-of-frame rearrangements, and the resulting probabilities were checked against IGoR. In a later analysis, TCR-TCR, TCR-HLA and TCR-CMV co-occurrence was scored with hypergeometric tests, and a repertoire-size bias correction was applied to TCR pairs. False discovery rates were estimated in a later analysis by permuting HLA or CMV assignments 20 times. In a later analysis, co-occurring TCRs were grouped with DBSCAN, and TCRdist sequence similarity was added when clustering was performed within HLA-allele-positive subsets. Repertoires with fewer than 30,000 or more than 120,000 public chains, plus five repertoires with anomalous nucleotide sharing, were excluded from co-occurrence clustering. The clones in this table, taken by TCRdb from immuneACCESS, are in-frame only. Not every clone is retained; where verified, under half of the shortfall comes from an unresolved V gene, and the cause of the rest is unknown. V, J and clone size reflect that table, while D and trimming were determined from the DNA. Within this sample are approximately 60,000 clones, with over 80% of them counted one time only. The biggest ten clones account for 1.5% to 2% of the sample.

The source material was PBMCs. This clonotype originated in a young man in good health and CMV-seronegative. The rearrangement combines TRBV6-1 with TRBJ1-4, with TRBD1 as a weak D call on 5 bases. The CDR3 in this case is CASSRIGGYEEKLFF. The nucleotide sequence is given as TGTGCCAGCAGCCGAATCGGGGGGTACGAAGAAAAACTGTTTTTT.